This T cell receptor (beta chain) is from a study of shared clonotypes between healthy human individuals. Germline CDR1 and CDR2: SGDLS and YYNGEE. With 0 bases clipped from V and 7 bases from J, the junction kept 5 bases outside the gene matches. The CDR3 loop spans 15 amino acids. The assay was immunoSEQ multiplex PCR, and TCRdb's table has in-frame clones only and misses some. This table holds about a million clones, around 76% found once. Regarding this clone: Its matching antigen is unknown.

Findings of the study overall: Larger estimated richness was generally seen in naive subsets than in memory subsets.

The clonotype was recovered from a man aged 18 to 30 in good health. Sequencing input: memory CD4+ T cells sorted from blood. The subset here: CD45RA-negative fraction. The V call is TRBV9, the J call TRBJ2-5; 11 bases are shared with TRBD2. DNA of the CDR3: TGTGCCAGCAGCGTAGATGGCGGACTAGCGGGGACCCAGTACTTC. It yields the protein CASSVDGGLAGTQYF.